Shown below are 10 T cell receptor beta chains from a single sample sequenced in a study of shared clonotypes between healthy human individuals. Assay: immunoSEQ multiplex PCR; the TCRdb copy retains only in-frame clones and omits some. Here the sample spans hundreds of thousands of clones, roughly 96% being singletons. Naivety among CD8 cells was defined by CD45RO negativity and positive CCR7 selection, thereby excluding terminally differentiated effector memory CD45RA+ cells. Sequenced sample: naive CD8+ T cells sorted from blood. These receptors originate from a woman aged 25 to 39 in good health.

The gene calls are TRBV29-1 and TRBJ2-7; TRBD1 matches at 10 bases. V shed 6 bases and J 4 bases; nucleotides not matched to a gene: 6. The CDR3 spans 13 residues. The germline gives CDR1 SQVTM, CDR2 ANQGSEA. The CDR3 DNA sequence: TGCAGCGTGACAGGGACAGGGGTGTACGAGCAGTACTTC. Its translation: CSVTGTGVYEQYF.

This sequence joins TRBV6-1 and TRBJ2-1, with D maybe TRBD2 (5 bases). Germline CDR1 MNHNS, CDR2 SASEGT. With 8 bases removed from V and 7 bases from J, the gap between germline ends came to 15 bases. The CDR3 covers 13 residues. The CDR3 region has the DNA TGTGCCAGCGGGCCTTACCGGGGAAATGAGCAGTTCTTC. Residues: CASGPYRGNEQFF.

Here the CDR3 reads CASSLAAGTGQREQYF. CDR3 sequence (DNA): TGTGCCAGCAGTTTAGCTGCCGGGACAGGCCAGCGCGAGCAGTACTTC. The chain has TRBV27 and TRBJ2-7, with TRBD1 matching over 8 bases. There are 16 residues in the CDR3. V gave up 2 bases and J gave up 6 bases; unmatched junction bases: 12. Per germline, CDR1 MNHEY and CDR2 SMNVEV (reference sequence).

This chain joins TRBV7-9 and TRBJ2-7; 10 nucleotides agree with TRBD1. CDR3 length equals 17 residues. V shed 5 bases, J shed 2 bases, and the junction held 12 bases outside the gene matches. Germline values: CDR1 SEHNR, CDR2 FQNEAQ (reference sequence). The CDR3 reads CASSLHPGQGLPYEQYF. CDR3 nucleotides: TGTGCCAGCAGCCTCCACCCGGGACAGGGGCTACCCTACGAGCAGTACTTC.

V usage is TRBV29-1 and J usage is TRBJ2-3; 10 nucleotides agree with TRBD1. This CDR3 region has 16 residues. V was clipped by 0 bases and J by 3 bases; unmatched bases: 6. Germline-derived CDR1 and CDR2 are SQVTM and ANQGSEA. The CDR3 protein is CSVEDPGTGVTDTQYF. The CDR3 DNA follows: TGCAGCGTTGAAGATCCGGGGACAGGGGTTACAGATACGCAGTATTTT.

CDR3 protein: CASSIPTLYGYTF. CDR3 bases: TGTGCCAGTAGTATTCCGACACTCTATGGCTACACCTTC. The rearrangement uses TRBV19 and TRBJ1-2; no clear D gene. Germline CDR1 is LNHDA and CDR2 is SQIVND (reference sequence). The CDR3 length is 13 residues. Deletions cut 3 bases from V and 4 bases from J, with 9 bases between.

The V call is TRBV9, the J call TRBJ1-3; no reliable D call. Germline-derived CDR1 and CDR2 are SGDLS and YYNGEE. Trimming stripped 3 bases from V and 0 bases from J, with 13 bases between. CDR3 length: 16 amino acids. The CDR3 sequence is CASSASRAGSGNTIYF. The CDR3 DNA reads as TGTGCCAGCAGCGCCTCTCGGGCAGGCTCTGGAAACACCATATATTTT.

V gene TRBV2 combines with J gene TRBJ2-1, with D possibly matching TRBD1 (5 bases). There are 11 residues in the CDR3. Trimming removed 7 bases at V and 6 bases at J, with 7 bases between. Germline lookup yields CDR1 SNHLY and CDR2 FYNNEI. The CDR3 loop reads CASTDSNEQFF. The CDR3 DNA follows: TGTGCCAGCACCGACAGCAATGAGCAGTTCTTC.

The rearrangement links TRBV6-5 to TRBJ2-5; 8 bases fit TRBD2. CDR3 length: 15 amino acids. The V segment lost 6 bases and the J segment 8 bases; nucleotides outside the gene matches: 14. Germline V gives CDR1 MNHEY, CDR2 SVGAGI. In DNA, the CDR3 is TGTGCCAGCAGCCCCCTCCCGGGAGGGCGTGAAACCCAGTACTTC. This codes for CASSPLPGGRETQYF.

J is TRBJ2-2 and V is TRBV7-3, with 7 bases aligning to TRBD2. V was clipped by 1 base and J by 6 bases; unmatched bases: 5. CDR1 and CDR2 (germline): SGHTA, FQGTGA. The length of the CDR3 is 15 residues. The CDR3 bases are TGTGCCAGCAGCTTAAGCGGGAGCTGGGCCGGGGAGCTGTTTTTT. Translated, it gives CASSLSGSWAGELFF.